The T cell receptor (beta chain) under discussion was sequenced for a study of blood T cell repertoires in COVID-19. At the level of the study: The analysed material was cDNA or gDNA that came from T cells, B-cell-depleted T cells, or PBMCs.

Sequenced by immunoSEQ multiplex PCR; TCRdb stores in-frame clones only, minus some. The table has roughly 220,000 clones, approximately 80% seen once. The sequenced material came from peripheral blood. This clonotype originated in a woman in her fifties or sixties who had recovered from COVID-19.

This CDR3 reads CASSSGLAGAEETQYF. In DNA form, the CDR3 reads TGTGCCAGTAGTTCAGGACTAGCGGGGGCGGAAGAGACCCAGTACTTC. V is TRBV19 and J is TRBJ2-5, with 13 bases matching TRBD2. The CDR3 totals 16 residues. The trim removed 5 bases at V and 3 bases at J, leaving 6 bases unmatched. Per germline, CDR1 LNHDA and CDR2 SQIVND (reference sequence).